Below, one T cell receptor beta chain is given with its context. The data derive from a study of control samples from healthy donors and cancer patients. Using immunoSEQ multiplex PCR, the repertoire was profiled, and TCRdb retains in-frame clones only, with some absent. In the table there are roughly 94,000 clones, roughly 83% of which are singletons. This CDR3 has 14 residues. Per germline, CDR1 SGHAT and CDR2 FQNNGV. Trimming at V came to 3 bases and at J to 5 bases, leaving 5 bases not matched to a gene. The J gene is TRBJ2-5, the V gene TRBV11-2; TRBD1 matches 8 bases. Sequencing was carried out using PBMCs. This receptor was obtained from a man aged 65 to 79 with lung cancer. The CDR3 protein is CASSFSRGRETQYF. CDR3 DNA: TGTGCCAGCAGCTTCTCCAGGGGGCGGGAGACCCAGTACTTC.